This T cell receptor (beta chain) came from a study of T-cell reconstitution after alpha-beta-depleted transplantation in children. In germline, CDR1 is SGHTA, CDR2 FQGNSA. This CDR3 is 15 amino acids long. Trimming took 6 bases from V and 1 from J, leaving 15 bases between them. General study findings and limits: The main origin of T-cell counts and diversity one year after transplant was newly produced T cells. Roughly two months post-transplant, alpha-beta T cells reportedly originated from several hundred graft clones that had expanded. Surviving recipient T cells and thymic progenitors produced the high day-60 TCRbeta diversity seen in some patients.

This clonotype was counted many times. The antigen remains unidentified. Preparation of the TCRbeta library was carried out with unique molecular identifiers. In TCRdb, the PCR reads were re-called with MiXCR into one record per CDR3 protein. The sample has roughly 3,100 distinct CDR3 sequences; about 20% are singletons. The TCR sequence derives from a female patient younger than 18 who had a stem cell transplant for acute lymphoblastic leukemia, so the T cells may come from the graft donor. This chain uses TRBV7-2 with TRBJ1-1, with a possible D match to TRBD1 (5 bases). Sequenced here: PBMCs, mostly from graft donor cells, sampled 60 days after TCRalphabeta/CD19-depleted stem cell transplant. The chain's CDR3 is CASSLMGGGNTEAFF. The CDR3 nucleotides are TGTGCCAGCAGTCTTATGGGGGGGGGGAACACTGAAGCTTTCTTT.